The 8 T cell receptor beta chains below all came from one sample that was sequenced in a study of technical replicates of blood from four donors. The data were produced by immunoSEQ multiplex PCR, yet TCRdb's version contains in-frame clones alone and is incomplete. The sample lists about 81,000 clones, 90% to 97% seen once, with roughly 0.37% in the top ten. Material for sequencing was T cells isolated from PBMCs. The receptors here all came from a human donor in good health.

The chain combines TRBV4-3 with TRBJ1-4, with 8 nucleotides matching TRBD1. This CDR3 is built from 16 residues. Trimming cost V 4 bases and J 5 bases; bases outside gene matches: 9. The V gene's germline CDR1 is LGHNA and CDR2 YSLEER. The CDR3 DNA reads as TGCGCCAGCAGCCGCACCCTCCGACAGGGGAATGAAAAACTGTTTTTT. Its protein is CASSRTLRQGNEKLFF.

This chain connects TRBV12-5 to TRBJ1-1; D gene uncertain. Trimming took off 2 bases at V and 0 bases at J, with 19 bases between the two ends. The CDR3 length is 18 residues. CDR1 LGHNT and CDR2 FRNRAP come from the germline V gene. The CDR3 DNA is TGTGCTAGTGGTTTGCCGTGGGAGAGGCCTGTCGTGAACACTGAAGCTTTCTTT. It is translated as CASGLPWERPVVNTEAFF.

This chain connects TRBV21-1 to TRBJ2-7; the D segment call TRBD1 is taken from the table without a DNA check. TRBV21-1 is described as a pseudogene. The CDR3 covers 17 residues. CDR3 coding DNA: TGTGCCAGCAGCGATTCCCTTAAGGGACAGGGAAGGTACGAGCAGTACTTC. Its translation is CASSDSLKGQGRYEQYF.

This chain joins TRBV7-9 and TRBJ2-1, with 9 bases that match TRBD1. CDR3 length equals 14 residues. With V trimmed by 4 bases and J by 6 bases, 4 bases remained unmatched. Germline V gene sequence: CDR1 SEHNR, CDR2 FQNEAQ (reference sequence). The CDR3 region is CASSSQTGGNEQFF. In DNA form, the CDR3 reads TGTGCCAGCAGCTCCCAGACAGGGGGCAATGAGCAGTTCTTC. The complete variable domain, with remaining parts taken from reference TRBV7-9 and TRBJ2-1, reads DTGVSQNPRHKITKRGQNVTFRCDPISEHNRLYWYRQTLGQGPEFLTYFQNEAQLEKSRLLSDRFSAERPKGSFSTLEIQRTEQGDSAMYLCASSSQTGGNEQFFGPGTRLTVL.

DNA of the CDR3: TGCGCCAGCAGCTTGGAGGGGGATGTGGATGAGCAGTTCTTC. Amino acids: CASSLEGDVDEQFF. The chain employs TRBV5-1 and TRBJ2-1, with D possibly matching TRBD1 (6 bases). Deletions cut 0 bases from V and 8 bases from J, with 12 bases between. Per the germline V gene, CDR1 is SGHRS and CDR2 is YFSETQ. The CDR3 consists of 14 residues.

The chain joins TRBV7-2 to TRBJ2-7, with D possibly matching TRBD2 (6 bases). This CDR3 is 16 amino acids long. Germline V CDR1 and CDR2: SGHTA, FQGNSA. Trimming removed 4 bases from V and 3 bases from J, with 19 bases in between. In DNA, the CDR3 is TGTGCCAGCAGCTGGGACTTTAAACCCAGCGGCTACGAGCAGTACTTC. Encoded protein: CASSWDFKPSGYEQYF.

V is TRBV28 and J is TRBJ2-7, with D possibly matching TRBD2 (6 bases). CDR1 is MDHEN, CDR2 SYDVKM, per germline. This CDR3 spans 11 amino acids. With 4 bases removed from V and 7 bases from J, the gap between germline ends came to 8 bases. The chain's CDR3 is CASSSRGEQYF. DNA for the CDR3: TGTGCCAGCAGTTCCCGGGGGGAGCAGTACTTC.

The chain is built from TRBV27 and TRBJ2-7; 9 nucleotides line up with TRBD1. CDR3 length equals 15 residues. J gave up 0 bases and V 0 bases, and 0 bases lay outside the gene matches. CDR1 is MNHEY and CDR2 is SMNVEV in the germline V gene (reference sequence). Here the CDR3 reads CASSLSGQGSYEQYF. CDR3 nucleotide sequence: TGTGCCAGCAGTTTATCGGGACAGGGCTCCTACGAGCAGTACTTC.